The 29 T cell receptor beta chains reported below all come from one sample, sequenced in a study of T cells in Graves' hyperthyroidism and ophthalmopathy. RNA transcripts provided the source from which TCR beta CDR3 regions were amplified. In the first-round RT-PCR of the TCR CDR3, the HTBI primer set was used. TCRdb redid the calling of the multiplex PCR reads with MiXCR, one entry per CDR3 protein. The table has hundreds of thousands of distinct CDR3 sequences, approximately 36% seen once. Sequencing used blood. The receptor source for this set is a woman in her forties with Graves' hyperthyroidism.

The chain joins TRBV3-1 to TRBJ1-2, with a weak D call TRBD1 (6 bases). Trimming pared 5 bases from V and 8 bases from J, leaving 15 bases between. The CDR3 has 13 amino acids. Germline values: CDR1 LGHDT, CDR2 YNNKEL (reference sequence). CDR3 nucleotides: TGTGCCAGCAGCTTGCAGGGGATTCGGGGCTACACCTTC. Amino acid sequence: CASSLQGIRGYTF.

The rearrangement links TRBV7-8 to TRBJ2-2, with D maybe TRBD1 (6 bases). The CDR3 extends over 13 amino acids. Trimming took 10 bases from V and 6 from J, leaving 15 bases between them. Per the germline V gene, CDR1 is SGHVS and CDR2 is FQNEAQ. CDR3 sequence (DNA): TGTGCCACCAAGCAGGGGTGGGCCGGGGAGCTGTTTTTT. This sequence encodes CATKQGWAGELFF. Drawing the rest from reference TRBV7-8 and TRBJ2-2, the complete variable domain is GAGVSQSPRYKVAKRGQDVALRCDPISGHVSLFWYQQALGQGPEFLTYFQNEAQLDKSGLPSDRFFAERPEGSVSTLKIQRTQQEDSAVYLCATKQGWAGELFFGEGSRLTVL.

At least ten counts were recorded for this clonotype. CDR3 amino acids: CASSQGQGTSYEQYF. CDR3 nucleotide sequence: TGCGCCAGCAGCCAAGGACAGGGGACCTCCTACGAGCAGTACTTC. This sequence joins TRBV4-3 and TRBJ2-7; 8 nucleotides align to TRBD1. V shed 1 base, J shed 0 bases, and the junction held 2 bases outside the gene matches. Looked up from germline, CDR1 is LGHNA and CDR2 is YSLEER. CDR3 length: 15 amino acids.

The chain employs TRBV10-3 and TRBJ2-3; D gene ambiguous. Germline V gene lookup returns CDR1 ENHRY and CDR2 SYGVKD. Trimming left V 4 bases short and J 6 bases short, with 11 bases between. CDR3 size: 13 residues. The CDR3 DNA follows: TGTGCCATCAGTGGGGCCAATGGGGATACGCAGTATTTT. Protein: CAISGANGDTQYF.

The J gene is TRBJ1-2, the V gene TRBV25-1, with D possibly being TRBD1 (5 bases). CDR3 length equals 15 residues. V lost 1 base to trimming and J lost 2 bases, with 11 bases between them. Germline V CDR1 and CDR2: MGHDK, SYGVNS. The CDR3 protein is CASSESGGRNYGYTF. Written as DNA, the CDR3 is TGTGCCAGCAGTGAATCTGGGGGGAGAAACTATGGCTACACCTTC.

This clonotype was counted between two and nine times. The chain recombines TRBV7-9 with TRBJ2-7; 14 bases fit TRBD2. This CDR3 spans 22 amino acids. Germline V gene lookup returns CDR1 SEHNR and CDR2 FQNEAQ (reference sequence). Germline trimming cut 4 bases from V and 4 bases from J; bases unmatched to any gene: 24. The DNA for the CDR3 is TGTGCCAGCAGCTCCGCCGCCAACAAAGACGGACTAGCGGGAGGAATTAGATACGAGCAGTACTTC. Translation: CASSSAANKDGLAGGIRYEQYF.

This chain connects TRBV29-1 to TRBJ2-6; tentatively, D is TRBD2 (7 bases). CDR1 and CDR2 (germline): SQVTM, ANQGSEA. V lost 0 bases and J lost 0, with 15 bases in between. The CDR3 covers 18 residues. CDR3 in amino acids: CSVEERGGESSGANVLTF. The CDR3 DNA sequence: TGCAGCGTTGAAGAAAGGGGGGGGGAGAGCTCTGGGGCCAACGTCCTGACTTTC.

Of note for this clonotype: A much larger clone lies one base from this, so it may be a read error. This likely comes from a read error, as the CDR3 has no conserved phenylalanine or tryptophan at its end. The chain joins TRBV12-3 or TRBV12-4 to TRBJ1-4; the D is unclear. Trimming stripped 9 bases from V and 8 bases from J, with 10 bases between. CDR3 size: 11 residues. The CDR3 DNA follows: TGTGCCAGAGGACCCTCCGAAAAACTGTTTCTT. Its protein is CARGPSEKLFL.

The V gene is TRBV19, the J gene TRBJ1-5, with D tentatively TRBD1 (5 bases). Trimming cost V 1 base and J 9 bases, with 16 bases left between them. Germline-derived CDR1 and CDR2 are LNHDA and SQIVND (reference sequence). This CDR3 has 15 amino acids. The CDR3: CASSIVRGAPGPQHF. The DNA for the CDR3 is TGTGCCAGTAGTATAGTTAGAGGGGCCCCGGGGCCCCAGCATTTT.

This chain uses TRBV25-1 with TRBJ1-2; D remains unclear. CDR1 and CDR2 (germline): MGHDK, SYGVNS. The CDR3 loop spans 15 amino acids. The V and J ends lost 2 bases and 2 bases respectively, with 12 bases between them. The DNA of the CDR3 is TGTGCCAGCAGTGAAGACGGGTTTGGCAACTATGGCTACACCTTC. This encodes CASSEDGFGNYGYTF.

Note on this clonotype: The missing conserved phenylalanine or tryptophan at the end of this CDR3 makes a read error likely. The V gene is TRBV2, the J gene TRBJ1-1, with D perhaps matching TRBD1 (5 bases). V dropped 4 bases and J dropped 4 bases, with 10 bases sitting between them. The CDR3 is 13 residues long. Germline assignment: CDR1 SNHLY and CDR2 FYNNEI. The CDR3 here is CASSVDSVTEAFL. In DNA, the CDR3 is TGTGCCAGCAGTGTAGACAGCGTCACTGAAGCTTTCCTT.

This clonotype was counted a few times. The chain employs TRBV4-1 and TRBJ2-2; D is unresolved. The CDR3 is 14 amino acids. Germline CDR1 MGHRA, CDR2 YSYEKL. Trimming pared 3 bases from V and 6 bases from J, leaving 11 bases between. The CDR3 DNA follows: TGCGCCAGCAGCCAGCCCGGTGGTTCCGGGGAGCTGTTTTTT. This translates into CASSQPGGSGELFF.

The V gene is TRBV9, the J gene TRBJ2-5; 12 positions match TRBD2. After removal of 3 bases from V and 4 bases from J, the junction contained 13 bases not matched to a gene. The germline gives CDR1 SGDLS, CDR2 YYNGEE. The CDR3 totals 18 residues. The CDR3 protein is CASSETSGGLRLLETQYF. The CDR3 region has the DNA TGTGCCAGCAGCGAGACTAGCGGGGGCCTCCGTCTTTTAGAGACCCAGTACTTC.

This clonotype was counted many times. This sequence joins TRBV10-1 and TRBJ1-1, with 7 bases that match TRBD1. J gave up 5 bases and V 6 bases, and 6 bases lay outside the gene matches. Germline V gene sequence: CDR1 WNHNN, CDR2 SYGVQD (reference sequence). The CDR3 is 13 residues long. The CDR3 bases are TGCGCCAGCAGGCTTGCCAGGGGGACTGAAGCTTTCTTT. Translating it yields CASRLARGTEAFF.

CDR3 nucleotides: TGCGCCAGCAGCCAAGAGCGGGGGCGAGGTCAGCCCCAGCATTTT. It yields the protein CASSQERGRGQPQHF. The V and J genes are TRBV4-3 and TRBJ1-5; possibly TRBD1 for D (6 bases). The germline V gene encodes CDR1 LGHNA and CDR2 YSLEER. The CDR3 length is 15 residues. V shed 0 bases and J shed 6 bases, with 12 bases lying between them.

This clonotype was observed at least ten times. This rearrangement joins TRBV29-1 to TRBJ2-5, with TRBD1 matching over 7 bases. This CDR3 is built from 13 residues. Germline V gene sequence: CDR1 SQVTM, CDR2 ANQGSEA. V was clipped by 5 bases and J by 5 bases; unmatched bases: 8. This chain's CDR3 is CSVNRGLEETQYF. CDR3 coding DNA: TGCAGCGTTAACAGGGGTTTGGAGGAGACCCAGTACTTC.

This clonotype has a count of ten or more. The V and J genes are TRBV7-9 and TRBJ2-7, with D perhaps matching TRBD2 (6 bases). Germline lookup yields CDR1 SEHNR and CDR2 FQNEAQ (reference sequence). V lost 5 bases and J 3 bases, leaving 20 bases between the germline ends. CDR3 length equals 16 residues. CDR3 region: CASSDLEGLGGYEQYF. In DNA, the CDR3 is TGTGCCAGCAGCGACCTCGAGGGCCTGGGGGGCTACGAGCAGTACTTC.

This clonotype was observed at least ten times. The chain employs TRBV25-1 and TRBJ2-7; D possibly corresponds to TRBD2 (6 bases). The V end was cut by 8 bases, the J end by 2 bases, with 16 bases between. From germline, CDR1 is MGHDK and CDR2 SYGVNS. The CDR3 covers 14 residues. The CDR3, as DNA: TGTGCCAGCCTGGGGGGTAAGAGGACCTACGAGCAGTACTTC. It yields the protein CASLGGKRTYEQYF.

Remarks on this clonotype: At one end, the junction sequence differs from germline, possibly due to a read error. The chain employs TRBV5-1 and TRBJ2-7; TRBD2 matches at 11 bases. Germline V gene lookup returns CDR1 SGHRS and CDR2 YFSETQ. CDR3 length: 16 amino acids. The CDR3: CAGSATSGSLRSEQYF. As DNA, the CDR3 is TGCGCCGGCAGCGCAACTAGCGGGAGCCTCCGGAGCGAGCAGTACTTC.

This clonotype was observed at least ten times. The rearrangement uses TRBV9 and TRBJ2-5; 7 positions match TRBD1. J lost 3 bases, V lost 3 bases, and 8 bases had no gene match. The CDR3 covers 15 residues. CDR1 and CDR2 (germline): SGDLS, YYNGEE. CDR3 amino acids: CASSDLGQFKETQYF. The CDR3 DNA reads as TGTGCCAGCAGCGACCTGGGACAGTTTAAAGAGACCCAGTACTTC.

The chain joins TRBV19 to TRBJ1-5, with D perhaps matching TRBD1 (5 bases). CDR1 is LNHDA and CDR2 is SQIVND in the germline V gene (reference sequence). V was clipped by 9 bases and J by 6 bases, with 21 bases between them. The CDR3 extends over 15 amino acids. CDR3 sequence reads: CASTNGGGNGQPQHF. In nucleotides, the CDR3 is TGTGCCAGCACCAACGGGGGGGGTAATGGTCAGCCCCAGCATTTT.

The chain recombines TRBV20-1 with TRBJ2-5; 11 bases fit TRBD1. This CDR3 region has 14 residues. From germline, CDR1 is DFQATT and CDR2 SNEGSKA (reference sequence). J was trimmed by 3 bases and V by 6 bases; bases with no gene match: 6. CDR3 in amino acids: CSAAGTGGKETQYF. The CDR3 nucleotides are TGCAGTGCAGCCGGGACAGGGGGGAAAGAGACCCAGTACTTC.

This clonotype occurred many times. The chain has TRBV7-2 and TRBJ2-7; 9 positions agree with TRBD2. The J segment lost 0 bases and the V segment lost 5 bases, leaving 8 bases of the junction unmatched. This CDR3 has 16 residues. Germline V lookup: CDR1 SGHTA, CDR2 FQGNSA. The CDR3 DNA reads TGTGCCAGCAGCCGACTTGCTAGCGGGGCCTCCTACGAGCAGTACTTC. Translation: CASSRLASGASYEQYF.

In this sample, this clonotype turned up many times. The rearrangement uses TRBV10-2 and TRBJ2-5, with TRBD2 matching 8 bases. Unmatched junction bases numbered 10, after V lost 8 bases and J lost 2 bases. Looked up from germline, CDR1 is WSHSY and CDR2 is SAAADI. This CDR3 region has 15 residues. The CDR3 nucleotides read TGCGCCAGCGGGCGGCTAGCGGGTTTTCAAGAGACCCAGTACTTC. Residues: CASGRLAGFQETQYF.

Of note for this clonotype: A much larger clone sits a single nucleotide away, making a read error possible. The CDR3 nucleotides are TGCAGCGTTGAATATCGAGACCAGACCTCCTATGGCTACCCCTTC. Translation gives CSVEYRDQTSYGYPF. The chain uses TRBV29-1 and TRBJ1-2; D is unclear. This CDR3 is built from 15 residues. Germline lookup yields CDR1 SQVTM and CDR2 ANQGSEA.

This clonotype was picked up many times. CDR3 loop: CATYSGTGDSPLHF. CDR3 bases: TGTGCCACTTATTCCGGGACAGGGGATTCACCCCTCCACTTT. The rearrangement joins TRBV10-3 to TRBJ1-6, with TRBD1 matching 10 bases. The trim removed 10 bases at V and 8 bases at J, leaving 8 bases unmatched. Looked up from germline, CDR1 is ENHRY and CDR2 is SYGVKD. The CDR3 has 14 residues.

The CDR3 coding sequence is TGTGCCAGCAGTTTTGGCGGCAGGGCGAACACTGAAGCTTTCTTT. Its translation is CASSFGGRANTEAFF. The J gene is TRBJ1-1, the V gene TRBV28; perhaps TRBD1 as D (5 bases). This CDR3 has 15 amino acids. From germline, CDR1 is MDHEN and CDR2 SYDVKM. The V end was cut by 3 bases, the J end by 1 base, with 12 bases between.

This clonotype was detected only a few times. The rearrangement uses TRBV7-2 and TRBJ1-1, with 7 bases lining up with TRBD1. Germline-derived CDR1 and CDR2 are SGHTA and FQGNSA. The CDR3 loop spans 14 amino acids. Losses at the gene ends were 5 bases for V and 4 bases for J; bases not matched to a gene: 7. As DNA, the CDR3 is TGTGCCAGCAGCCCTAGACAGGGTAGCACTGAAGCTTTCTTT. Its translation: CASSPRQGSTEAFF.

This clonotype was picked up many times. J is TRBJ1-2 and V is TRBV3-1; D unclear. V lost 5 bases and J lost 7, with 11 bases in between. Looked up from germline, CDR1 is LGHDT and CDR2 is YNNKEL (reference sequence). CDR3 length: 12 amino acids. In DNA, the CDR3 is TGTGCCAGCAGCTCCCCTATCCTTGGCTACACCTTC. Protein product: CASSSPILGYTF.